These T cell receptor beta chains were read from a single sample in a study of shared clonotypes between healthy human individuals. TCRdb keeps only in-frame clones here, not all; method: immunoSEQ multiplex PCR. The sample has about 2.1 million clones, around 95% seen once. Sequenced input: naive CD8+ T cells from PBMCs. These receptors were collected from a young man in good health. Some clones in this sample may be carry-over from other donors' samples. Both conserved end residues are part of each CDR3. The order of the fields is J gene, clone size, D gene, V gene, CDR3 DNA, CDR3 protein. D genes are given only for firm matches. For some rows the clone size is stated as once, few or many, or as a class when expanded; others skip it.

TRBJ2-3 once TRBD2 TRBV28 TGTGCCAGCAAATTTGCGGGAGGTTACCCAGATACGCAGTATTTT CASKFAGGYPDTQYF
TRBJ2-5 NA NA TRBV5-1 TGCGCCAGCAGCTGGTACGGACCGTACCAAGAGACCCAGTACTTC CASSWYGPYQETQYF
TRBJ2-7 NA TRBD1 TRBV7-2 TGTGCCAGCAGCTTAGCGCTCACGGGACAGCTGGGGGAGCAGTACTTC CASSLALTGQLGEQYF
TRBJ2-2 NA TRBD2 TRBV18 TGTGCCAGCTCACTCTCAGATGGAGGGAGGGCCACCGGGGAGCTGTTTTTT CASSLSDGGRATGELFF
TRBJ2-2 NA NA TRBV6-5 TGTGCCAGCAGTTACTCAAGCGAGGGTCTGGAGCTGTTTTTT CASSYSSEGLELFF
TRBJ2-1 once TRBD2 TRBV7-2 TGTGCCAGCAGCTTAGCGGGAGGGCCGTACAATGAGCAGTTCTTC CASSLAGGPYNEQFF
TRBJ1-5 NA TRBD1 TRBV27 TGTGCCAGCAGTTTAAAGGGACAGGGGGGGAATCAGCCCCAGCATTTT CASSLKGQGGNQPQHF
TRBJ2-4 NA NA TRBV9 TGTGCCAGCAGCCCCGAGGGCTCGCCCCTTCTAGCCAAAAACATTCAGTACTTC CASSPEGSPLLAKNIQYF
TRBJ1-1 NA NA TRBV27 TGTGCCAGCAGTTTATCGGTCGGCCTGAACACTGAAGCTTTCTTT CASSLSVGLNTEAFF
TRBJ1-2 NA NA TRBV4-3 TGCGCCAGCAGCCAGACCGGGACACAGTGGAGCTATGGCTACACCTTC CASSQTGTQWSYGYTF
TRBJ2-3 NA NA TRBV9 TGTGCCAGCAGCGTCACTCCGGGACTTGCAGATACGCAGTATTTT CASSVTPGLADTQYF
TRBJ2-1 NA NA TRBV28 TGTGCCAGCAGTCCACCCCCCGGCCTCCCCGACAATGAGCAGTTCTTC CASSPPPGLPDNEQFF
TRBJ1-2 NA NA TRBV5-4 TGTGCCAGCAGCCCGGACGGCAGAGCTAACTATGGCTACACCTTC CASSPDGRANYGYTF
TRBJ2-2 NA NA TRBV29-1 TGCAGCGGAGGGATGACCGGGGAGCTGTTTTTT CSGGMTGELFF
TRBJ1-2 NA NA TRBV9 TGTGCCAGCAGCCCTGCGGGGGGGGCCAACTATGGCTACACCTTC CASSPAGGANYGYTF
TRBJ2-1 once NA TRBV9 TGTGCCAGCAGCCAACGGCTATCCTACAATGAGCAGTTCTTC CASSQRLSYNEQFF
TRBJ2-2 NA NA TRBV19 TGTGCCAGTAGTATAACCCCGGGGGGCAAGGGAACCGGGGAGCTGTTTTTT CASSITPGGKGTGELFF
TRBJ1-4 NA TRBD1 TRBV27 TGTGCCAGCAGTCCCGGGACAGCTAATGAAAAACTGTTTTTT CASSPGTANEKLFF
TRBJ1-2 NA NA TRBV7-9 TGTGCCAGCAGCCCCCCCGAATCGGGACACTTCTATGGCTACACCTTC CASSPPESGHFYGYTF
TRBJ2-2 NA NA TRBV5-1 TGCGCCAGCAGCTTGGGTAGCAACACCGGGGAGCTGTTTTTT CASSLGSNTGELFF
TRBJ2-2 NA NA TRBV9 TGTGCCAGCAGCCCGGGCGGTACCGGGGAGCTGTTTTTT CASSPGGTGELFF
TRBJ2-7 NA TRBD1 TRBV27 TGTGCCAGCAGTTCCCCCAGGACAGGGGCCTACGAGCAGTACTTC CASSSPRTGAYEQYF
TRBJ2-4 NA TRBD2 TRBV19 TGTGCCAGTAGTATCTATAGCGGGGCCAGCGGCAAAAACATTCAGTACTTC CASSIYSGASGKNIQYF
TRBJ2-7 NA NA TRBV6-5 TGTGCCAGCAGTTATGGTAGAGGGGCAGGATACGAGCAGTACTTC CASSYGRGAGYEQYF
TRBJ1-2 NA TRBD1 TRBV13 TGTGCCAGCAGCCCGGCCGGACAGGGGGAGAACTATGGCTACACCTTC CASSPAGQGENYGYTF
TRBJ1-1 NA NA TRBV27 TGTGCCAGCAGTTTGGGGTACCGGGACGGAAACACTGAAGCTTTCTTT CASSLGYRDGNTEAFF
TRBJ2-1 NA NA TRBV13 TGTGCCAGCAGCTTAGGAACTACGGGGGTTTACAATGAGCAGTTCTTC CASSLGTTGVYNEQFF
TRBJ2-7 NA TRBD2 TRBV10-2 TGCGCCAGCCTCGGGGGGGTAGCGCCGAGCTCCTACGAGCAGTACTTC CASLGGVAPSSYEQYF
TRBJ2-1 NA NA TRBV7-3 TGTGCCAGCAGCTTAACGATCTCGGGCAATGAGCAGTTCTTC CASSLTISGNEQFF
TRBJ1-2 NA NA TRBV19 TGTGCCAGTAGCCCAGTAGGGGATTACAGCTATGGCTACACCTTC CASSPVGDYSYGYTF
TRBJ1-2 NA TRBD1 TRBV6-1 TGTGCCAGCAGTGCCCGGACAGGGGGTTATGGCTACACCTTC CASSARTGGYGYTF
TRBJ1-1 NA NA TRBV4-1 TGCGCCAGCAGCCAAGGCCAGACTGAAGCTTTCTTT CASSQGQTEAFF
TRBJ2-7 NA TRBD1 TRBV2 TGTGCCACCTGGACAGGGACGATGAACGAGCAGTACTTC CATWTGTMNEQYF
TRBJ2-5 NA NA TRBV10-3 TGTGCCATCAGTGATGGCGTTGGCAATCGGGAGACCCAGTACTTC CAISDGVGNRETQYF
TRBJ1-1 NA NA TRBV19 TGTGCCAGTAGTACCGGACGGCATGAAGCTTTCTTT CASSTGRHEAFF
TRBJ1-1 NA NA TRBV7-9 TGTGCCACAATAATGACGACTGAAGCTTTCTTT CATIMTTEAFF
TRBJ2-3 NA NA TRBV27 TGTGCCAGCACCGTTTGGGCTAGCCGCACAGATACGCAGTATTTT CASTVWASRTDTQYF
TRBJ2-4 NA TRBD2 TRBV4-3 TGCGCCAGCAGCCAAAGCGGGAGTCCCAAAAACATTCAGTACTTC CASSQSGSPKNIQYF
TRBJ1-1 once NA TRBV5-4 TGTGCCAGCAGCACCCTCTGGGGTGAGAACACTGAAGCTTTCTTT CASSTLWGENTEAFF
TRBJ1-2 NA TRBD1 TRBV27 TGTGCCAGCAACCACCGGGGACAGGGGGATGGCTACACCTTC CASNHRGQGDGYTF
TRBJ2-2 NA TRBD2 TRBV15 TGTGCCACCAGCCCGAGACTAGCGGGTAGGAACACCGGGGAGCTGTTTTTT CATSPRLAGRNTGELFF
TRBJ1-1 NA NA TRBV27 TGTGCCAGCAGTTTATTCTGGGACGAAGAGAACACTGAAGCTTTCTTT CASSLFWDEENTEAFF
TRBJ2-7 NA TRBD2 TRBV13 TGTGCCAGCAGCCCCGCGGCGGGAGGGATTTACGAGCAGTACTTC CASSPAAGGIYEQYF
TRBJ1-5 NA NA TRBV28 TGTGCCGGAGGGAGCAATCAGCCCCAGCATTTT CAGGSNQPQHF
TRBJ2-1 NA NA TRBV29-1 TGCAGCGCCTCCATTGGATTGGGCAATGAGCAGTTCTTC CSASIGLGNEQFF
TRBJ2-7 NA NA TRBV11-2 TGTGCCAGCAGCTTAGGCCCCCGGTTAGCGGTGAGCTCCTACGAGCAGTACTTC CASSLGPRLAVSSYEQYF
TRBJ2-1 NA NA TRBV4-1 TGCGCCAGCAGCCAACAGGAAGGGGGACATTACAATGAGCAGTTCTTC CASSQQEGGHYNEQFF
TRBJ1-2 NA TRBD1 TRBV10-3 TGTGCCATCAGCGAGCGGGACAGGGAGGTTTACCATGGCTACACCTTC CAISERDREVYHGYTF
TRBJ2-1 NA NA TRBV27 TGTGCCAGCATGACGTCCGGAGGGGAGACGTGGAATGAGCAGTTCTTC CASMTSGGETWNEQFF
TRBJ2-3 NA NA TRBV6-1 TGTGCCAGCAGTGCCACGGTTCGGACCACAGATACGCAGTATTTT CASSATVRTTDTQYF
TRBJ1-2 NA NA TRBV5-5 TGTGCCAGCAGCTTGCAAGGGGCTAGATATGGCTACACCTTC CASSLQGARYGYTF